This T cell receptor (beta chain) was recorded in a study of cytomegalovirus exposure and HLA in healthy donors. Study in general: Earlier results showed some 120 million unique TCR beta sequences derived from some 190 million T cells.

Regarding this clone: What it binds is not known.

Findings and caveats of the study: The study carried out a later analysis of TCR beta sequences. It associated some 15,000 of them with specific HLA alleles at a false discovery rate of 0.05. Further analysis, carried out later, found HLA-associated TCR beta chains more clonally expanded than equally common other chains. The Asian-associated ancestry cluster reportedly had fewer N-insertions than the approximately 700-donor mean in a later analysis.

It was with 60 Vbeta and 13 Jbeta primers that the PCR ran. The data were produced by immunoSEQ multiplex PCR, yet TCRdb's version contains in-frame clones alone and is incomplete. Of over 150,000 clones detected, approximately 80% appear once; the ten largest clones hold about 2.4%. Trimming left V 4 bases short and J 1 base short, with 20 bases between. CDR1 and CDR2 (germline): MGHRA, YSYEKL. The CDR3 is 17 residues long. Material: PBMCs. This sequence originates from a woman between 40 and 55 years old in good health and CMV-seropositive. The chain carries TRBV4-1 and TRBJ2-7, with D possibly TRBD2 on 7 matching bases. CDR3: CASSLREGGGESYEQYF. CDR3 sequence (DNA): TGCGCCAGCAGCCTAAGAGAAGGGGGAGGGGAGTCCTACGAGCAGTACTTC.